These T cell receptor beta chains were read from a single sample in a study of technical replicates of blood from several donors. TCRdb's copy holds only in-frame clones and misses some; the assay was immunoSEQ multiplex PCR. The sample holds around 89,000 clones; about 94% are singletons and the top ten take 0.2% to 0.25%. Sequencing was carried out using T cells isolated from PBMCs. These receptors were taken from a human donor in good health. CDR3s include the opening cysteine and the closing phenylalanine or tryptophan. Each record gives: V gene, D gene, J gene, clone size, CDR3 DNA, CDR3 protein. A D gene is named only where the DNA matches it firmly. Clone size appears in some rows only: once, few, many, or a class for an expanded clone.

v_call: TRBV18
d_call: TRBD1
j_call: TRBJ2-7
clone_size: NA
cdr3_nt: TGTGCCAGCTCACCCGGACAGGGGGTCTCCTACGAGCAGTACTTC
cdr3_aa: CASSPGQGVSYEQYF

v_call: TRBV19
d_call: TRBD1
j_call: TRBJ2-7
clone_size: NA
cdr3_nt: TGTGCCAGTAGTGCGGGACAGGGGTCGTACGAGCAGTACTTC
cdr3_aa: CASSAGQGSYEQYF

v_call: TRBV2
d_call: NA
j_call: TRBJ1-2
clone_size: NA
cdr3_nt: TGTGCCAGCAGAACAGATAACTATGGCTACACCTTC
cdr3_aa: CASRTDNYGYTF

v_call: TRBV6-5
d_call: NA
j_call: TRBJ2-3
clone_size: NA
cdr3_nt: TGTGCCAGCAGTTACTTAGACACAGATACGCAGTATTTT
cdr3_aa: CASSYLDTDTQYF

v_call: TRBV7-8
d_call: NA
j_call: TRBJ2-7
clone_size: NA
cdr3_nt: TGTGCCAGCAGCTTCTCCGGTCTGAGCTCCTACGAGCAGTACTTC
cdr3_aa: CASSFSGLSSYEQYF

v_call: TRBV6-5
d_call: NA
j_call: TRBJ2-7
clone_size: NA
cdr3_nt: TGTGCCAGCAGTTATGAGGGAGTGGCCTACGAGCAGTACTTC
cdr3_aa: CASSYEGVAYEQYF

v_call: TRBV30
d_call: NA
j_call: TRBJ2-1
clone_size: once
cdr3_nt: TGTGCCTGGAGTGTACGGTCAGGTAATGAGCAGTTCTTC
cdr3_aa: CAWSVRSGNEQFF

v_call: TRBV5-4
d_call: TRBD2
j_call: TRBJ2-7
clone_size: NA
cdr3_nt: TGTGCCAGCAGCTCACCCACAGGGAGTCTAGCGGGGAGCTCCTCCTACGAGCAGTACTTC
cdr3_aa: CASSSPTGSLAGSSSYEQYF

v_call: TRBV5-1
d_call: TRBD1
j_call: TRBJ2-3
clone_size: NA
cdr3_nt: TGCGCCAGCAGCCCCGGGACAGGGGAAACAGATACGCAGTATTTT
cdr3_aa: CASSPGTGETDTQYF

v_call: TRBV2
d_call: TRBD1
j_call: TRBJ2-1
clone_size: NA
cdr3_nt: TGTGCCAGCAGGGTGGCGAGGACAGGGGCCTACAATGAGCAGTTCTTC
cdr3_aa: CASRVARTGAYNEQFF

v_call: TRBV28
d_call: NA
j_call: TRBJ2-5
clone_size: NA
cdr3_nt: TGTGCCAGCAGCCTGGACAGACAAGAGACCCAGTACTTC
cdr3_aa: CASSLDRQETQYF